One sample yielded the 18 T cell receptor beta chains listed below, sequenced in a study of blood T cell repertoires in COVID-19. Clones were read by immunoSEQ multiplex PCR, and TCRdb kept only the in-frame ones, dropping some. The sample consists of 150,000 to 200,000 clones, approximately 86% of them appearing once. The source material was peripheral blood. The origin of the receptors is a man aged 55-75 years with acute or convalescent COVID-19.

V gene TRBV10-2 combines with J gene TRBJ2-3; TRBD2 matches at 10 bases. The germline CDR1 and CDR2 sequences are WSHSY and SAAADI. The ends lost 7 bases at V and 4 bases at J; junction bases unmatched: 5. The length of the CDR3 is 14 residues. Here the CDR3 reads CASTSGSGSDTQYF. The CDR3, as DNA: TGCGCCAGCACTAGCGGGAGTGGGTCAGATACGCAGTATTTT.

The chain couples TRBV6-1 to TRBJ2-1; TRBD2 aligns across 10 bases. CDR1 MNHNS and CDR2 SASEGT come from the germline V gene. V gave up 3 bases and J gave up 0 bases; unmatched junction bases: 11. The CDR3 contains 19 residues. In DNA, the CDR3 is TGTGCCAGCAGTGAGGACGGACTAGCGGCCCGTAGCTCCTACAATGAGCAGTTCTTC. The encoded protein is CASSEDGLAARSSYNEQFF.

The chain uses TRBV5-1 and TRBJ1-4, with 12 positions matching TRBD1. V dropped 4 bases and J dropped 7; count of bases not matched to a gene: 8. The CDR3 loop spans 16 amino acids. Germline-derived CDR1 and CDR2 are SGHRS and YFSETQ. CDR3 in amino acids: CASSAGQGASAEKLFF. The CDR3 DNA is TGCGCCAGCAGCGCGGGACAGGGGGCTTCAGCTGAAAAACTGTTTTTT.

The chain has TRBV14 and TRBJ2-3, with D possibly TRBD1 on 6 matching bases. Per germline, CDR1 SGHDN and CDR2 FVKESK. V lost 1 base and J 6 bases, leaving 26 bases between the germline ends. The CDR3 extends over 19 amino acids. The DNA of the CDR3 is TGTGCCAGCAGCCAAGCCCTCTCGGCCCGACAGGACCTCAAGGATACGCAGTATTTT. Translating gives CASSQALSARQDLKDTQYF.

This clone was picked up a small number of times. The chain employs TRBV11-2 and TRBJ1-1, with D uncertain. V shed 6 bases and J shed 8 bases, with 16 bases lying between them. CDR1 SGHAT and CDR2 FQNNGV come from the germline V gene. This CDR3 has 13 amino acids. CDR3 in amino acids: CASRRTELGEAFF. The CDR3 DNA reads TGTGCCAGCAGGCGCACTGAACTAGGGGAAGCTTTCTTT. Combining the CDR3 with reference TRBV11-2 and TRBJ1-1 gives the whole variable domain EAGVAQSPRYKIIEKRQSVAFWCNPISGHATLYWYQQILGQGPKLLIQFQNNGVVDDSQLPKDRFSAERLKGVDSTLKIQPAKLEDSAVYLCASRRTELGEAFFGQGTRLTVV.

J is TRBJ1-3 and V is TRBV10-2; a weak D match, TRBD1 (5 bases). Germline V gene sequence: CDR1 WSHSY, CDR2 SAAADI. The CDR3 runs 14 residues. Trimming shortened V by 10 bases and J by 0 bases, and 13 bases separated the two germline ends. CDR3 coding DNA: TGCGCCACCTGGAAGGGACTCTCTGGAAACACCATATATTTT. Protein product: CATWKGLSGNTIYF.

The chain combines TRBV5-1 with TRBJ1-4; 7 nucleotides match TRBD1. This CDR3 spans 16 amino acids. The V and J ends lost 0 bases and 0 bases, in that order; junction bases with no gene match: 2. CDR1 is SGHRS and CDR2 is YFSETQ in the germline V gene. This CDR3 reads CASSLEGGATNEKLFF. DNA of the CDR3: TGCGCCAGCAGCTTGGAAGGGGGCGCAACTAATGAAAAACTGTTTTTT.

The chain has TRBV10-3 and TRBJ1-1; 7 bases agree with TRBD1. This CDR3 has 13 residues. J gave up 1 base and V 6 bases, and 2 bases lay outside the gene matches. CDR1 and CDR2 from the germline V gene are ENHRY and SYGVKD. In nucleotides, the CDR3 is TGTGCCATCAGGAGACAGGGGAACACTGAAGCTTTCTTT. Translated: CAIRRQGNTEAFF.

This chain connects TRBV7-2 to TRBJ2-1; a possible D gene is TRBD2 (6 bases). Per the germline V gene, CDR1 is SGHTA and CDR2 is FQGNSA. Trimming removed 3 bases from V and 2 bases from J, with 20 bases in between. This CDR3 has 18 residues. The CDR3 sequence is CASSFVSGGVGAYNEQFF. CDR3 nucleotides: TGTGCCAGCAGCTTCGTTAGCGGAGGCGTAGGAGCCTACAATGAGCAGTTCTTC.

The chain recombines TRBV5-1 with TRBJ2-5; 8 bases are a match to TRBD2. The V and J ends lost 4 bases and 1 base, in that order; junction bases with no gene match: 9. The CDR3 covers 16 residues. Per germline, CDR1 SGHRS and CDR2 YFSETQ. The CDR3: CASSPRLANVQETQYF. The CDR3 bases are TGCGCCAGCAGCCCTAGACTAGCGAACGTCCAAGAGACCCAGTACTTC.

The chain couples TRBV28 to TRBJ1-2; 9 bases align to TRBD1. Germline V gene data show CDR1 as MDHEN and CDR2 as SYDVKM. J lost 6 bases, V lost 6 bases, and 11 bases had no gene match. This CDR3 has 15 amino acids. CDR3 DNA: TGTGCCAGCAGCTCTTTCTACAGGGGGCAGAATGGCTACACCTTC. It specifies CASSSFYRGQNGYTF.

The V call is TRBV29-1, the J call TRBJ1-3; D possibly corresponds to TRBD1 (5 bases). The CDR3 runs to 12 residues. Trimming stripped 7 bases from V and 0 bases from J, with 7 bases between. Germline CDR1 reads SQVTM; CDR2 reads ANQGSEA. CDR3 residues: CSGGYSGNTIYF. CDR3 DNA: TGCAGCGGGGGCTACTCTGGAAACACCATATATTTT.

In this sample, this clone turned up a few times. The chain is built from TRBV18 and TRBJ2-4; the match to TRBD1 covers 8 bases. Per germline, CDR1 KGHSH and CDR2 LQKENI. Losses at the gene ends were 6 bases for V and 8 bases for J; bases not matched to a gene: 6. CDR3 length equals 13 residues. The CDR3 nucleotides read TGTGCCAGCTCCTTGGACAGGGAGGACATTCAGTACTTC. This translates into CASSLDREDIQYF.

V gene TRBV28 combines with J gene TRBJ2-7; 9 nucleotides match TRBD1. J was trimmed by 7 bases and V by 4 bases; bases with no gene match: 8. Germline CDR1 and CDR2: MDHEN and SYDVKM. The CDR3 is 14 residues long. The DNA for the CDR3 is TGTGCCAGCAGTTCCCCCGGACAGGGGTGGGAGCAGTACTTC. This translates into CASSSPGQGWEQYF.

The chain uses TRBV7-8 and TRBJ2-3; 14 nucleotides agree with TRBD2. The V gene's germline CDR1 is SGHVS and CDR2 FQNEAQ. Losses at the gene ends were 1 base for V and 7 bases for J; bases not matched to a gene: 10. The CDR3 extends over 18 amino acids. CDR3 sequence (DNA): TGTGCCAGCAGCTTAGGGGGCCGACTAGCGGGAGGGCCGCATACGCAGTATTTT. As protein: CASSLGGRLAGGPHTQYF.

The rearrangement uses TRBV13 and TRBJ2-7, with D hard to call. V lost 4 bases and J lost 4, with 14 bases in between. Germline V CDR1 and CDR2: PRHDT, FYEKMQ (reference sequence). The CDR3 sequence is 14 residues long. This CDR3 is CASSSSISRYEQYF. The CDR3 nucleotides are TGTGCCAGCAGCTCGAGTATATCTCGATACGAGCAGTACTTC.

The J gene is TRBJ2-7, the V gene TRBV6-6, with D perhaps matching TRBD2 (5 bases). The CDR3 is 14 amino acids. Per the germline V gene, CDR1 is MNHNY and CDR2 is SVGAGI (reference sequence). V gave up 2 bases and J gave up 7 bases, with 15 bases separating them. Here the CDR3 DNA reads TGTGCCAGCAGTTACCTCATAAGCGGATTGGAGCAGTACTTC. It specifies CASSYLISGLEQYF.

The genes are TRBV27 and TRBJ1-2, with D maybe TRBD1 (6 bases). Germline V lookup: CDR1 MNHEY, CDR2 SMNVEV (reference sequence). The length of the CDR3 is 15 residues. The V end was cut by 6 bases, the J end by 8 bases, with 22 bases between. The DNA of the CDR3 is TGTGCCAGCAGGGGGGCAGGGAACCCGCTAGGAGGCTACACCTTC. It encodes CASRGAGNPLGGYTF.